One T cell receptor (beta chain) is described in this entry. This sample stems from a study of cytomegalovirus exposure and HLA in healthy donors. Germline V gives CDR1 SGHKS, CDR2 YYEKEE (reference sequence). V was clipped by 0 bases and J by 3 bases, with 6 bases between them. This CDR3 is 14 amino acids long. In the PCR, 60 Vbeta and 13 Jbeta primers were used. Authors' analysis steps: Around 80 million unique TCR beta chains, roughly 11 million of them shared, were counted by a later analysis. The method was immunoSEQ multiplex PCR; TCRdb's version includes in-frame clones alone and lacks a portion of them. The V and J calls and the clone size are those of that table, but D and trimming were determined from the DNA. This table has under 250,000 clones, about 83% appearing once.

Specimen: PBMCs. The TCR sequence derives from a human donor in good health. This chain connects TRBV5-5 to TRBJ1-4; the D is unclear. CDR3 region: CASSLVTANEKLFF. The CDR3 DNA reads as TGTGCCAGCAGCTTGGTCACAGCTAATGAAAAACTGTTTTTT.